This TCR beta chain was identified during a study of T cell responses to AZD1222 COVID-19 vaccine. Study conclusions and caveats: Reportedly, nearly half of unique spike TCRs recognized epitopes outside B.1.351/B.1.1.7 mutations. Once two AZD1222 doses were given, Spike-specific TCR breadth and depth went up. Mostly white British, mostly female donors; authors suggested clonal diversity may be underestimated.

The assay was immunoSEQ multiplex PCR, and TCRdb's table has in-frame clones only and misses some. The repertoire holds tens of thousands of clones, with over 70% as singletons. With respect to this clone: Its antigen is still unknown.

The source of this sequence is an adult who received the AZD1222 COVID-19 vaccine. The specimen was peripheral blood, collected 28 days after the second AZD1222 dose.

CDR3 coding DNA: TGTGCCAGCAGACCAGCGAGGAGGGAAGGAGTCAATCAGCCCCAGCATTTT. Amino acid sequence: CASRPARREGVNQPQHF. The chain has TRBV7-8 and TRBJ1-5; D remains ambiguous. The CDR3 is made up of 17 amino acids. V gave up 6 bases and J gave up 3 bases, with 21 bases separating them. Germline CDR1 and CDR2: SGHVS and FQNEAQ.